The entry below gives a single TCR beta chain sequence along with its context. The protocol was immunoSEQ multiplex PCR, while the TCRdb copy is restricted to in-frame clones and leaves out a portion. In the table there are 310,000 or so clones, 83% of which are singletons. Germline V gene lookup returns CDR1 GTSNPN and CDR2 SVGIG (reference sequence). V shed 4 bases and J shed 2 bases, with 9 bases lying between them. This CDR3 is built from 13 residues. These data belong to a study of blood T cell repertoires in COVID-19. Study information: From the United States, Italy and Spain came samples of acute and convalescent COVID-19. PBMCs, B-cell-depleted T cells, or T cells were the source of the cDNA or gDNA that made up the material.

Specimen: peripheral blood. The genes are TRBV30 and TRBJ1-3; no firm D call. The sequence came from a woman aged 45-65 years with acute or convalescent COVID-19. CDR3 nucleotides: TGTGCCTGGACGGGAGAAACTGGAAACACCATATATTTT. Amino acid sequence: CAWTGETGNTIYF.